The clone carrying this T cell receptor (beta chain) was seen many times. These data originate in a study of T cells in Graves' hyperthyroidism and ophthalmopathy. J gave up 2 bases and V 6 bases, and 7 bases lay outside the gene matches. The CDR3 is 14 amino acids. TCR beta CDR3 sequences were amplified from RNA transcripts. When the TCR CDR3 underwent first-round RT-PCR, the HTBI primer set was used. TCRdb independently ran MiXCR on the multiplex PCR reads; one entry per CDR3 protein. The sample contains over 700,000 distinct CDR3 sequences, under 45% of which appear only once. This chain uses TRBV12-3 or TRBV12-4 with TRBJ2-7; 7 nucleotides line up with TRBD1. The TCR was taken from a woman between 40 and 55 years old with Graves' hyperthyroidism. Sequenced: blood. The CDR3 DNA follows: TGTGCCAGCAGCCTAGAGGACAGGACCTACGAGCAGTACTTC. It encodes CASSLEDRTYEQYF.